This T cell receptor (beta chain) comes out of a study of blood T cell repertoires in COVID-19. Looking at the study overall: Samples taken during acute and convalescent COVID-19 were collected in the United States, Italy and Spain. Sample material is recorded as cDNA or gDNA derived from T cells, B-cell-depleted T cells, or PBMCs.

The germline gives CDR1 LGHNA, CDR2 YSLEER. V was pared by 4 bases and J by 0 bases, with 8 bases between. The CDR3 consists of 14 residues. Cohort 3 recovery required two negative PCRs, clearance, or symptom resolution. Source study methods: Scientists estimated how many nucleated cells there were by amplifying reference gene primers. Clones were sequenced by immunoSEQ multiplex PCR, and TCRdb holds only the in-frame ones, with some missing. That table furnishes V, J and clone size, whereas the DNA furnished D and trimming. The sample lists roughly 250,000 clones; about 88% were seen once. This clone was observed a single time.

Sequenced: PBMCs or T cells enriched from blood (not recorded which). The chain links TRBV4-3 to TRBJ2-3, with D perhaps matching TRBD1 (6 bases). The receptor was isolated from a woman between 45 and 65 years old who had recovered from COVID-19. The CDR3 region is CASSPTGSTDTQYF. The CDR3 DNA follows: TGCGCCAGCAGCCCCACAGGGAGCACAGATACGCAGTATTTT.